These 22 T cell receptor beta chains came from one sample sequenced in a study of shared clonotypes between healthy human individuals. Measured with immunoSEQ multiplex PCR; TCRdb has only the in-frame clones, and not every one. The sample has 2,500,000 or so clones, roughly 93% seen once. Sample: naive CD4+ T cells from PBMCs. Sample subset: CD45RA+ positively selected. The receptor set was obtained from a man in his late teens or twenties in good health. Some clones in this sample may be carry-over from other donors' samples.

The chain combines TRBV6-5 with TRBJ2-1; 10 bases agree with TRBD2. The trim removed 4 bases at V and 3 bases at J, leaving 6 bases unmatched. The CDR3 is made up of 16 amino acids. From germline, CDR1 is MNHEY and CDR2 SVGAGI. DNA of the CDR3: TGTGCCAGCAGTTCTAGCGGGAGAGGAATCTACAATGAGCAGTTCTTC. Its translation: CASSSSGRGIYNEQFF.

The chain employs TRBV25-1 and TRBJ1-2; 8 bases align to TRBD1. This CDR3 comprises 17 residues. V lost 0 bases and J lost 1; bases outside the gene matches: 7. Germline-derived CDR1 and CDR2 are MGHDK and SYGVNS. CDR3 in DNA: TGTGCCAGCAGTGAATATGTGGGGACAGGCGATAACTATGGCTACACCTTC. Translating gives CASSEYVGTGDNYGYTF.

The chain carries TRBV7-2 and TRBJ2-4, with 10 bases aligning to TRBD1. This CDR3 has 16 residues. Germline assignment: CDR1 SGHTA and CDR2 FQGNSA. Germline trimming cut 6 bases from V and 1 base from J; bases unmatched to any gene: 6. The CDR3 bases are TGTGCCAGCAGGAACCCGGGACAGGGGGCCAAAAACATTCAGTACTTC. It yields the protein CASRNPGQGAKNIQYF.

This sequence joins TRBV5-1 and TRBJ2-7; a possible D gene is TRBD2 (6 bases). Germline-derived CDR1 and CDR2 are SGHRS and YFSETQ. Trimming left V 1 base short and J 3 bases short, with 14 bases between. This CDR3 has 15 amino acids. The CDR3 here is CASSLRWEAYYEQYF. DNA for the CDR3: TGCGCCAGCAGCTTGAGGTGGGAGGCCTACTACGAGCAGTACTTC.

CDR3 sequence: CASARGDANTGELFF. As DNA, the CDR3 is TGTGCCAGCGCCAGGGGCGACGCGAACACCGGGGAGCTGTTTTTT. The V and J genes are TRBV6-1 and TRBJ2-2; D is possibly TRBD1 (6 bases). The V end was cut by 8 bases, the J end by 0 bases, with 13 bases between. The CDR3 has 15 residues. Per the germline V gene, CDR1 is MNHNS and CDR2 is SASEGT.

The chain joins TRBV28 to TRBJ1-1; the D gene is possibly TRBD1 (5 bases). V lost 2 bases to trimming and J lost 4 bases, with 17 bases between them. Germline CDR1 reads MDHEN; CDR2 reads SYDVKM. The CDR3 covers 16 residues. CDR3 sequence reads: CASSLGGWSGPTEAFF. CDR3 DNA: TGTGCCAGCAGTTTAGGGGGGTGGTCCGGCCCCACTGAAGCTTTCTTT.

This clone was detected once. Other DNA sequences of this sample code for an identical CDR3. The CDR3 protein is CASSPGTGNSYEQYF. The DNA of the CDR3 is TGTGCCAGCTCACCGGGTACAGGGAACTCCTACGAGCAGTACTTC. V is TRBV18 and J is TRBJ2-7, with D possibly being TRBD1 (6 bases). Germline V gives CDR1 KGHSH, CDR2 LQKENI. The CDR3 covers 15 residues. Trimming shortened V by 3 bases and J by 0 bases, and 12 bases separated the two germline ends. Full variable domain (outside the CDR3, taken from reference TRBV18 and TRBJ2-7): NAGVMQNPRHLVRRRGQEARLRCSPMKGHSHVYWYRQLPEEGLKFMVYLQKENIIDESGMPKERFSAEFPKEGPSILRIQQVVRGDSAAYFCASSPGTGNSYEQYFGPGTRLTVT.

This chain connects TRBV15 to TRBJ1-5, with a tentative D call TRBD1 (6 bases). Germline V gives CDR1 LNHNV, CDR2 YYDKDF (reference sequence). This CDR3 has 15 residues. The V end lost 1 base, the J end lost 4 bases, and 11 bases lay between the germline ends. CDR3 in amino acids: CATSRGQEVNQPQHF. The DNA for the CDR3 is TGTGCCACCAGCAGAGGACAGGAGGTGAATCAGCCCCAGCATTTT.

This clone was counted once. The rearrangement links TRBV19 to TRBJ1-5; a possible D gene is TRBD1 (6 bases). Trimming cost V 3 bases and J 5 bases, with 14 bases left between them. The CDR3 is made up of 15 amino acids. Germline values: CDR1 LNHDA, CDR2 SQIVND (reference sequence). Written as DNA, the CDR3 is TGTGCCAGTAGTATCCTGGCAGGGGTGGATCAGCCCCAGCATTTT. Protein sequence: CASSILAGVDQPQHF. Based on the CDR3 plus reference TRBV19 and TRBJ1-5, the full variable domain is DGGITQSPKYLFRKEGQNVTLSCEQNLNHDAMYWYRQDPGQGLRLIYYSQIVNDFQKGDIAEGYSVSREKKESFPLTVTSAQKNPTAFYLCASSILAGVDQPQHFGDGTRLSIL.

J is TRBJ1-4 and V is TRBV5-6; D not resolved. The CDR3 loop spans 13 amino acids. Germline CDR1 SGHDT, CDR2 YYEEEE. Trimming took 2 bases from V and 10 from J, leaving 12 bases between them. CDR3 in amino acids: CASSFFSSVKLFF. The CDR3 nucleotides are TGTGCCAGCAGCTTTTTTTCTTCGGTAAAACTGTTTTTT.

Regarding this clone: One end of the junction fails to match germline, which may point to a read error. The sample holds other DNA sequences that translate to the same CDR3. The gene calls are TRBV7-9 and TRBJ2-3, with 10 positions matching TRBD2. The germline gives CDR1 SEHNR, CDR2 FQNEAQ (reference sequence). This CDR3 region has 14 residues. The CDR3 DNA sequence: TGTGCCAGCAGCCTAGCGGGAGTAGGAGATACGCAGTATTTT. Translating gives CASSLAGVGDTQYF.

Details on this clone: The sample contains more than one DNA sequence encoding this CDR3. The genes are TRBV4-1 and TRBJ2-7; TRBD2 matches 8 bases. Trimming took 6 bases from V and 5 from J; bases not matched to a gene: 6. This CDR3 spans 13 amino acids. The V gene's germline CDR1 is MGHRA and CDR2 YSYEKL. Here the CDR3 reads CASRGLAAHEQYF. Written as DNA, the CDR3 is TGCGCCAGCAGAGGACTAGCCGCCCACGAGCAGTACTTC.

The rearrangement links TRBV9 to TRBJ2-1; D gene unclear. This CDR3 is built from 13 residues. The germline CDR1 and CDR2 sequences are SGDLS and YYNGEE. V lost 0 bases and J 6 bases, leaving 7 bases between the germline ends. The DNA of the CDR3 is TGTGCCAGCAGCGTAGCTGTCCTCAATGAGCAGTTCTTC. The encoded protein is CASSVAVLNEQFF. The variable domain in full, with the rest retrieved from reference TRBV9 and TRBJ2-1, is DSGVTQTPKHLITATGQRVTLRCSPRSGDLSVYWYQQSLDQGLQFLIQYYNGEERAKGNILERFSAQQFPDLHSELNLSSLELGDSALYFCASSVAVLNEQFFGPGTRLTVL.

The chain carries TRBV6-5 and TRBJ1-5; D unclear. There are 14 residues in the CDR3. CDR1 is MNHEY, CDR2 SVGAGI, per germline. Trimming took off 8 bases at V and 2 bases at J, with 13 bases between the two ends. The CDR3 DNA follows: TGTGCCAGCCGGCCGACACTGGGCAATCAGCCCCAGCATTTT. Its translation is CASRPTLGNQPQHF.

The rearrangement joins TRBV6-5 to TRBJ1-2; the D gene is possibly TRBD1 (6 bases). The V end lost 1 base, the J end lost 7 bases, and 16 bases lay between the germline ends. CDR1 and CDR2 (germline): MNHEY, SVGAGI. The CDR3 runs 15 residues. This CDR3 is CASSYWAGVVSGYTF. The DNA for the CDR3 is TGTGCCAGCAGTTACTGGGCAGGGGTTGTCTCTGGCTACACCTTC.

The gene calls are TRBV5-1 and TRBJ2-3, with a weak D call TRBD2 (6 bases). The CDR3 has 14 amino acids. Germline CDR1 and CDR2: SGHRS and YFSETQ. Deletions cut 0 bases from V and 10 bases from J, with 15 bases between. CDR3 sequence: CASSLELAATAQYF. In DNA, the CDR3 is TGCGCCAGCAGCTTGGAATTAGCGGCAACGGCGCAGTATTTT.

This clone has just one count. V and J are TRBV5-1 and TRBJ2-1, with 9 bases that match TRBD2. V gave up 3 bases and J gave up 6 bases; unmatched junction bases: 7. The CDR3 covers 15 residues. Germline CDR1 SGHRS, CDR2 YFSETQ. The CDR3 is CASSSIAGVGNEQFF. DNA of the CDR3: TGCGCCAGCAGCTCCATAGCGGGAGTTGGCAATGAGCAGTTCTTC. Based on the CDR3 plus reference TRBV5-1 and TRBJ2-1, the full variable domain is KAGVTQTPRYLIKTRGQQVTLSCSPISGHRSVSWYQQTPGQGLQFLFEYFSETQRNKGNFPGRFSGRQFSNSRSEMNVSTLELGDSALYLCASSSIAGVGNEQFFGPGTRLTVL.

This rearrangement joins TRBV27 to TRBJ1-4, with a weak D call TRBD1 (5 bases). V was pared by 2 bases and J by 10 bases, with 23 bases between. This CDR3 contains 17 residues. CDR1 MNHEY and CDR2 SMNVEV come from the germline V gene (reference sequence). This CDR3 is CASSLVGLGPGRGKLFF. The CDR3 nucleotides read TGTGCCAGCAGTTTAGTTGGGTTGGGGCCAGGGAGAGGAAAACTGTTTTTT. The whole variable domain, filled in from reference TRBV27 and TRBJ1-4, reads EAQVTQNPRYLITVTGKKLTVTCSQNMNHEYMSWYRQDPGLGLRQIYYSMNVEVTDKGDVPEGYKVSRKEKRNFPLILESPSPNQTSLYFCASSLVGLGPGRGKLFFGSGTQLSVL.

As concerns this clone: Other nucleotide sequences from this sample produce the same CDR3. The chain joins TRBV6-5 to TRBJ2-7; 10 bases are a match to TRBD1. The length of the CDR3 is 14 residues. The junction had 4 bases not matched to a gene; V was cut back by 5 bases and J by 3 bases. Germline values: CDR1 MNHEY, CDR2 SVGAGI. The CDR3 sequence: CASSRDRGSYEQYF. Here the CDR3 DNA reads TGTGCCAGCAGTCGGGACAGGGGAAGCTACGAGCAGTACTTC.

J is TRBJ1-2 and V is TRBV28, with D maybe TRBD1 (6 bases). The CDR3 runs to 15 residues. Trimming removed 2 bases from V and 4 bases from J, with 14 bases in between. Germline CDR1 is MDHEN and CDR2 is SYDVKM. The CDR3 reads CASSLDPQGTYGYTF. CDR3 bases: TGTGCCAGCAGTTTAGACCCCCAGGGGACCTATGGCTACACCTTC.

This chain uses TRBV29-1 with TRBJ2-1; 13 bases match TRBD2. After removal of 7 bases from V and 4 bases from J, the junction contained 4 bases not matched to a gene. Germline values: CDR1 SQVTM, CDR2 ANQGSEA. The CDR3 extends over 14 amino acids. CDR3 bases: TGCAGCGGGCGGACTAGCGGGGGTTACAATGAGCAGTTCTTC. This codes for CSGRTSGGYNEQFF.

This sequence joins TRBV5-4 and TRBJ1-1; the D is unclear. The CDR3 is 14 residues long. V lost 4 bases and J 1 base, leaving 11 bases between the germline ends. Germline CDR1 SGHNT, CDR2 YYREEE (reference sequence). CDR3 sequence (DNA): TGTGCCAGCAGCCCCAGTATAACGAACACTGAAGCTTTCTTT. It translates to CASSPSITNTEAFF.